The source of this T cell receptor (beta chain) is a study of spatial heterogeneity in lung cancer. Study-wide context: Sequenced were any available follow-up PBMC samples, which had been obtained a median of approximately two years after resection. General observations from the study: TCRs found ubiquitously expanded in tumor appeared in blood more at resection than at follow-up.

Trimming removed 0 bases at V and 3 bases at J, with 13 bases between. CDR3 length: 16 residues. The germline V gene encodes CDR1 SGHRS and CDR2 YFSETQ. TCRdb re-analysed the 5' RACE reads in MiXCR, keeping a single row per CDR3 protein. The table lists roughly 14,000 distinct CDR3 sequences, approximately 6% of them singletons. The table lists this clonotype with many counts. Its antigen is not identified. Time point noted: blood at routine non-recurrence follow-up after resection. The chain uses TRBV5-1 and TRBJ1-3, with D unresolved. The origin of this receptor is a male donor with early-stage non-small cell lung cancer. Here the sequenced sample was PBMCs, taken at follow-up. CDR3 in DNA: TGCGCCAGCAGCTTGGCCGGTGCAATCTTTGGAAACACCATATATTTT. It codes for CASSLAGAIFGNTIYF.